Shown below are 24 T cell receptor beta chains from a single sample sequenced in a study of blood T cells in healthy people across ages. A second PCR of 7 to 11 cycles used a sample-barcoded 5' primer and a J-beta primer mix. TCRdb itself ran the 5' RACE reads through MiXCR, one entry per CDR3 protein. The sample contains roughly 930,000 distinct CDR3 sequences, around 49% of which appear only once. The specimen was blood. The source is a man aged 25-45 years in good health.

The chain combines TRBV12-3 or TRBV12-4 with TRBJ2-1; D assignment may be TRBD1 or TRBD2 (5 bases each). The end of the DNA fits TRBJ2-7 better, so the J call may be wrong. This CDR3 spans 14 amino acids. CDR3 DNA: TGTGCCAGCAAGAGGGGCTCCTCCTACAATGAGCAGTACTTC. Its protein product is CASKRGSSYNEQYF.

V usage is TRBV12-3 or TRBV12-4 and J usage is TRBJ1-1; D is ambiguous. The CDR3 covers 12 residues. The V and J ends lost 5 bases and 7 bases respectively, with 11 bases between them. The DNA of the CDR3 is TGTGCCAGCAGTCCTCCTGGGTTTGAAGCTTTCTTT. The encoded protein is CASSPPGFEAFF.

Points on this clonotype: A much larger clone differs from this one at a single base, so this may be a read error. The genes are TRBV29-1 and TRBJ2-7; 9 nucleotides agree with TRBD1. Germline CDR1 and CDR2: SQVTM and ANQGSEA. The CDR3 spans 13 residues. The CDR3 DNA sequence: TGCAGCACAGGGGGCGGAGGACCCTACGGGCAGTACTTC. Protein: CSTGGGGPYGQYF.

This clonotype was detected only a few times. The chain joins TRBV10-3 to TRBJ2-3; D possibly corresponds to TRBD2 (6 bases). In germline, CDR1 is ENHRY, CDR2 SYGVKD. CDR3 size: 13 residues. With 11 bases removed from V and 0 bases from J, the gap between germline ends came to 12 bases. CDR3 region: CAAEGSSTDTQYF. In DNA, the CDR3 is TGTGCCGCGGAGGGATCCAGCACAGATACGCAGTATTTT.

This chain links TRBV6-1 with TRBJ2-6, with D perhaps TRBD1 or TRBD2 (5 bases each). Germline loops: CDR1 MNHNS, CDR2 SASEGT. This CDR3 contains 16 residues. V was cut by 7 bases and J by 0 bases, with 13 bases left in between. This CDR3 reads CASTRGPNSGANVLTF. In DNA, the CDR3 is TGTGCCAGCACAAGGGGACCAAACTCTGGGGCCAACGTCCTGACTTTC.

This sequence joins TRBV29-1 and TRBJ2-7, with 8 bases aligning to TRBD1. CDR3 length: 13 amino acids. Germline CDR1 reads SQVTM; CDR2 reads ANQGSEA. V lost 7 bases to trimming and J lost 4 bases; unmatched junction nucleotides: 9. The CDR3 nucleotides read TGCAGCGCCGGACAGGGCACCGGGTACGAGCAGTACTTC. Protein: CSAGQGTGYEQYF.

This chain links TRBV30 with TRBJ1-2; D unclear. The V gene's germline CDR1 is GTSNPN and CDR2 SVGIG (reference sequence). The CDR3 has 16 residues. Trimming took off 3 bases at V and 5 bases at J, with 22 bases between the two ends. Written as DNA, the CDR3 is TGTGCCTGGAGAGACATACCCCGAACTTACGGGTATGGCTACACCTTC. Protein: CAWRDIPRTYGYGYTF.

The chain is built from TRBV10-3 and TRBJ2-5; TRBD1 aligns across 9 bases. The CDR3 consists of 14 residues. Germline-derived CDR1 and CDR2 are ENHRY and SYGVKD. The junction had 6 bases not matched to a gene; V was cut back by 7 bases and J by 3 bases. CDR3 sequence (DNA): TGTGCCATCAACTCGGGACAGGGCGAAGAGACCCAGTACTTC. As protein: CAINSGQGEETQYF.

This clonotype was detected only once. The CDR3 is CASSPSAGSNQPQHF. The CDR3, as DNA: TGTGCCAGCAGTCCCTCCGCTGGGAGCAATCAGCCCCAGCATTTT. The chain has TRBV12-3 or TRBV12-4 and TRBJ1-5; D remains ambiguous. The V gene lost 5 bases and the J gene lost 1 base, with 12 bases spanning the gap. The CDR3 is 15 residues long.

V gene TRBV5-1 combines with J gene TRBJ1-6, with a tentative D call TRBD1 (5 bases). Germline CDR1 is SGHRS and CDR2 is YFSETQ. Trimming took 3 bases from V and 11 from J, leaving 12 bases between them. The CDR3 consists of 13 residues. The CDR3 DNA reads TGCGCCAGCAGCTGGGGGGGAGAAACACCCCTCCACTTT. Encoded protein: CASSWGGETPLHF.

The V gene is TRBV7-9, the J gene TRBJ1-2; unclear D gene. V lost 2 bases and J 4 bases, leaving 11 bases between the germline ends. The V gene's germline CDR1 is SEHNR and CDR2 FQNEAQ (reference sequence). The length of the CDR3 is 14 residues. CDR3 sequence reads: CASSLLLDGYGYTF. The CDR3 nucleotides read TGTGCCAGCAGCTTACTTCTGGACGGCTATGGCTACACCTTC.

This clonotype appeared a few times. The chain is built from TRBV5-1 and TRBJ1-6; D is uncertain. The CDR3 has 16 amino acids. With 0 bases removed from V and 5 bases from J, the gap between germline ends came to 12 bases. Germline V gene sequence: CDR1 SGHRS, CDR2 YFSETQ. DNA of the CDR3: TGCGCCAGCAGCTTGGGAACCCCCGGAGATAATTCACCCCTCCACTTT. Translating gives CASSLGTPGDNSPLHF.

The rearrangement links TRBV5-1 to TRBJ2-2; D possibly uses TRBD1 or TRBD2 (5 bases each). Germline V gene lookup returns CDR1 SGHRS and CDR2 YFSETQ. V shed 2 bases and J shed 5 bases, with 16 bases lying between them. This CDR3 comprises 16 residues. This chain's CDR3 is CASSLGDGSRTGELFF. CDR3 nucleotides: TGCGCCAGCAGCTTAGGGGACGGCTCTAGGACCGGGGAGCTGTTTTTT.

V usage is TRBV30 and J usage is TRBJ2-6; 7 bases agree with TRBD1. CDR3 length: 16 amino acids. CDR1 is GTSNPN, CDR2 SVGIG, per germline (reference sequence). V lost 0 bases to trimming and J lost 2 bases; unmatched junction nucleotides: 4. CDR3 in amino acids: CAWSVKQGTGANVLTF. In nucleotides, the CDR3 is TGTGCCTGGAGTGTTAAACAGGGGACTGGGGCCAACGTCCTGACTTTC. The variable domain in full, with the rest retrieved from reference TRBV30 and TRBJ2-6, is SQTIHQWPATLVQPVGSPLSLECTVEGTSNPNLYWYRQAAGRGLQLLFYSVGIGQISSEVPQNLSASRPQDRQFILSSKKLLLSDSGFYLCAWSVKQGTGANVLTFGAGSRLTVL.

Notes on this clonotype: This may come from a read error, since a much larger clone is one base off. The J gene is TRBJ2-1, the V gene TRBV4-2, with D perhaps matching TRBD2 (5 bases). Gene TRBJ2-7 matches the end of the DNA better, so the J call may be wrong. From germline, CDR1 is LGHNA and CDR2 YNFKEQ. The CDR3 consists of 16 residues. In DNA form, the CDR3 reads TGTGCCAGCAGCCAAGATCCGGGGAGCTCCTACAATGAGCAGTACTTC. Protein: CASSQDPGSSYNEQYF.

This clonotype has a handful of counts. The rearrangement links TRBV5-1 to TRBJ1-4; 9 bases align to TRBD1. V shed 3 bases and J 5 bases; nucleotides not matched to a gene: 5. Per germline, CDR1 SGHRS and CDR2 YFSETQ. The CDR3 loop spans 15 amino acids. The CDR3 spells CASSWGTGRNEKLFF. In DNA form, the CDR3 reads TGCGCCAGCAGCTGGGGGACAGGGAGGAATGAAAAACTGTTTTTT. Full variable domain (missing parts from reference TRBV5-1 and TRBJ1-4): KAGVTQTPRYLIKTRGQQVTLSCSPISGHRSVSWYQQTPGQGLQFLFEYFSETQRNKGNFPGRFSGRQFSNSRSEMNVSTLELGDSALYLCASSWGTGRNEKLFFGSGTQLSVL.

This sequence joins TRBV7-2 and TRBJ2-3; D possibly corresponds to TRBD1 (5 bases). The CDR3 loop spans 15 amino acids. Trimming pared 2 bases from V and 3 bases from J, leaving 12 bases between. Per the germline V gene, CDR1 is SGHTA and CDR2 is FQGNSA. CDR3: CASSLFQGRTDTQYF. The CDR3 DNA is TGTGCCAGCAGCTTATTTCAGGGTCGAACAGATACGCAGTATTTT.

The gene calls are TRBV4-2 and TRBJ1-2, with 9 bases lining up with TRBD1. With 3 bases clipped from V and 6 bases from J, the junction kept 8 bases outside the gene matches. Germline loops: CDR1 LGHNA, CDR2 YNFKEQ. This CDR3 is built from 15 residues. CDR3 in amino acids: CASSHRTGEHDGYTF. The CDR3 coding sequence is TGTGCCAGCAGCCACCGGACAGGGGAACATGATGGCTACACCTTC.

The chain joins TRBV11-2 to TRBJ2-1; D unresolved. Germline assignment: CDR1 SGHAT and CDR2 FQNNGV. V was shortened by 2 bases and J by 3 bases, with 5 bases between the two germline ends. The CDR3 totals 13 residues. CDR3 DNA: TGTGCCAGCAGCTTACCGGGCTACAATGAGCAGTTCTTC. Translating it yields CASSLPGYNEQFF.

On this clonotype: A single base separates this from a much larger clone, so it may be a read error. This chain links TRBV28 with TRBJ1-2; D not resolved. CDR1 is MDHEN, CDR2 SYDVKM, per germline. The CDR3 loop spans 12 amino acids. CDR3 DNA sequence: TGTACCAGCTATAGACGAGTCTATGGCTACACCTTC. Protein sequence: CTSYRRVYGYTF.

The CDR3 DNA is TGCGCCAGCAGCTTACATGGTATGTCCACAGATACGCAGTATTTT. Translated: CASSLHGMSTDTQYF. V is TRBV5-1 and J is TRBJ2-3; D unclear. Trimming took 2 bases from V and 2 from J, leaving 12 bases between them. The CDR3 runs 15 residues. Germline V lookup: CDR1 SGHRS, CDR2 YFSETQ. The whole variable domain, filled in from reference TRBV5-1 and TRBJ2-3, reads KAGVTQTPRYLIKTRGQQVTLSCSPISGHRSVSWYQQTPGQGLQFLFEYFSETQRNKGNFPGRFSGRQFSNSRSEMNVSTLELGDSALYLCASSLHGMSTDTQYFGPGTRLTVL.

In its sample, this clonotype was seen many times. V gene TRBV27 combines with J gene TRBJ2-3; a weak D match, TRBD2 (5 bases). The CDR3 extends over 16 amino acids. V lost 6 bases, J lost 4 bases, and 20 bases lay in between. Germline V gene data show CDR1 as MNHEY and CDR2 as SMNVEV (reference sequence). The CDR3 sequence: CASRLSAGFRADTQYF. In DNA form, the CDR3 reads TGTGCCAGCAGACTTAGCGCCGGGTTCCGAGCAGATACGCAGTATTTT.

The chain joins TRBV5-1 to TRBJ2-7; TRBD2 aligns across 10 bases. The length of the CDR3 is 16 residues. The V and J ends lost 4 bases and 3 bases, in that order; junction bases with no gene match: 10. Germline V gives CDR1 SGHRS, CDR2 YFSETQ. CDR3 bases: TGCGCCAGCAGCCGTGAAATAGCGGGGGGTAACTACGAGCAGTACTTC. Encoded protein: CASSREIAGGNYEQYF.

This rearrangement joins TRBV15 to TRBJ2-3; D is uncertain. The CDR3 runs to 13 residues. The germline CDR1 and CDR2 sequences are LNHNV and YYDKDF (reference sequence). Deletions cut 0 bases from V and 2 bases from J, with 3 bases between. CDR3 coding DNA: TGTGCCACCAGCAGAGACTTCACAGATACGCAGTATTTT. It yields the protein CATSRDFTDTQYF.